The TCR beta chain described here comes from a study of shared clonotypes between healthy human individuals. All donors qualified as healthy HIV-negative adults and had experienced no recent acute infections or vaccinations. Study results and caveats: Larger estimated richness was generally seen in naive subsets than in memory subsets.

Turning to this clone: The antigen is undetermined.

Here immunoSEQ multiplex PCR was the method, and the copy in TCRdb shows in-frame clones only, minus some. The sample contains approximately 2.1 million clones, 85% to 95% of which appear only once. The receptor was derived from a man younger than 35 in good health. Some clones in this sample may be carry-over from other donors' samples. Sequenced input: naive CD4+ T cells from PBMCs. Subset specified: CD45RA+ positively selected.

This CDR3 is CASSVLAGVLNTGELFF. The CDR3 DNA follows: TGTGCCAGCAGCGTACTAGCGGGAGTCTTGAACACCGGGGAGCTGTTTTTT. The chain employs TRBV9 and TRBJ2-2; 10 bases match TRBD2. The CDR3 runs 17 residues. From germline, CDR1 is SGDLS and CDR2 YYNGEE. V lost 1 base and J lost 1; bases outside the gene matches: 4.